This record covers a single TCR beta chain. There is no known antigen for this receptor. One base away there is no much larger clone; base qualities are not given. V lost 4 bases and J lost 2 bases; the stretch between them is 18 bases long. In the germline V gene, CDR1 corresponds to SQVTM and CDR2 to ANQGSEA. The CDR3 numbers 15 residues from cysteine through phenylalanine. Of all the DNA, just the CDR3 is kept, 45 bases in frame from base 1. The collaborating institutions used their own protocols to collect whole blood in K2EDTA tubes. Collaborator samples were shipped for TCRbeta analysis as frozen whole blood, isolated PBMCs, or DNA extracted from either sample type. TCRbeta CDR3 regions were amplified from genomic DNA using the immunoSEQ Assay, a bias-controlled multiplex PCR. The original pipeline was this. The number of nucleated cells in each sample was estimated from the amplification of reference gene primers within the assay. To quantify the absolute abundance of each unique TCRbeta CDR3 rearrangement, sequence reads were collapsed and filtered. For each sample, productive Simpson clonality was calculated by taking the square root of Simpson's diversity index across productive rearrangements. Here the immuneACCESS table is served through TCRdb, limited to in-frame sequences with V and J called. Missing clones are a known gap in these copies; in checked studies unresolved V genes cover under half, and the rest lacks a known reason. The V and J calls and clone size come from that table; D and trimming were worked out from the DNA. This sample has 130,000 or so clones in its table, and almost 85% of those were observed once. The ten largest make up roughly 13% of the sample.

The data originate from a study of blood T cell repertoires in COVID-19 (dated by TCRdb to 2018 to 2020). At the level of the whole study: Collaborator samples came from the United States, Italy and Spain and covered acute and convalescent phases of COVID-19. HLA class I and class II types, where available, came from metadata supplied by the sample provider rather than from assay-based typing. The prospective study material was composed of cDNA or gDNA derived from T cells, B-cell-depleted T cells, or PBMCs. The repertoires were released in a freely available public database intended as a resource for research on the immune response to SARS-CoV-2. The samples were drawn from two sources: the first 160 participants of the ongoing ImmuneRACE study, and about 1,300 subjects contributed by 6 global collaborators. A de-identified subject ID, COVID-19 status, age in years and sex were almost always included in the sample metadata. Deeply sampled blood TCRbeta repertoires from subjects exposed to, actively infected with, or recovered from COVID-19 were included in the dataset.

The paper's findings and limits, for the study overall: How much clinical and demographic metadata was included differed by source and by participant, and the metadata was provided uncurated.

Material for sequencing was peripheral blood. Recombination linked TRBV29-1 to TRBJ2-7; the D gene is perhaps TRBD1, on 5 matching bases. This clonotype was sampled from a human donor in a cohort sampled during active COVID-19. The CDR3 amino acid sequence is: CSVGRERGIPYEQYF. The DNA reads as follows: TGCAGCGTTGGTAGAGAAAGGGGTATCCCCTACGAGCAGTACTTC.